This entry lists 8 T cell receptor beta chains sequenced from one sample in a study of tumor and adjacent non-tumor tissue in lung cancer. Three rounds of nested PCR, following a modified ARM-PCR protocol, produced the TCRbeta library. Each CDR3 protein is one row after TCRdb ran MiXCR on the multiplex PCR reads. The table records 85,000 or so distinct CDR3 sequences, about 77% of them present only once. This sample's RNA came from whole unsorted tissue. This non-tumor lung sample came from over 3 cm beyond the tumor edge. Sequencing used distant non-tumor lung tissue. Receptor source: a woman in her fifties or sixties with non-small cell lung cancer.

A remark on this clonotype: This sequence may be a read error, since a much larger clone differs from it by one base. The chain employs TRBV12-3 or TRBV12-4 and TRBJ2-7, with a possible D match to TRBD1 (5 bases). There are 14 residues in the CDR3. The CDR3 sequence is CGSSPPQAISEQYF. The CDR3 DNA reads as TGTGGCAGCAGCCCCCCACAGGCTATTAGCGAGCAGTACTTC.

As regards this clonotype: One junction end disagrees with the germline gene, perhaps due to a read error. The V call is TRBV29-1, the J call TRBJ2-3; weak D call: TRBD1 (5 bases). This CDR3 contains 11 residues. Germline V CDR1 and CDR2: SQVTM, ANQGSEA. DNA for the CDR3: TGCAGCTTTGAAGAGACAGATGCGCAGTATTTT. The encoded protein is CSFEETDAQYF.

As to this clonotype: This may come from a read error, since a much larger clone is one base off. The chain employs TRBV20-1 and TRBJ1-4; D possibly corresponds to TRBD1 (5 bases). V dropped 5 bases and J dropped 8 bases, with 12 bases sitting between them. Germline-derived CDR1 and CDR2 are DFQATT and SNEGSKA (reference sequence). This CDR3 has 12 residues. This CDR3 reads CSAHLGEEKLFF. The CDR3 DNA is TGCAGTGCTCATTTAGGGGAGGAAAAACTGTTTTTT.

About this clonotype itself: The junction departs from the called germline gene at one end, perhaps through a read error. CDR3 region: CASSPWGQLATVTQYF. The CDR3 DNA reads as TGTGCCAGCAGCCCGTGGGGCCAGCTAGCGACAGTTACGCAGTATTTT. The chain links TRBV11-2 to TRBJ2-3; TRBD2 is a possible D gene (6 bases). Germline lookup yields CDR1 SGHAT and CDR2 FQNNGV. The CDR3 contains 16 residues.

This clonotype was seen just once. The junction does not match germline at one end; this may be a read error. The V gene is TRBV4-1, the J gene TRBJ2-7, with D unclear. Germline CDR1 reads MGHRA; CDR2 reads YSYEKL. The CDR3 is made up of 12 amino acids. The CDR3 DNA sequence: TGCGCCAGCAGCCATGTAGGCTACGAGCAGTGCTTC. It specifies CASSHVGYEQCF.

In the case of this clonotype: One end of the junction varies from germline; a read error may be responsible. The chain carries TRBV7-9 and TRBJ1-3, with D uncertain. The CDR3 loop spans 17 amino acids. Germline values: CDR1 SEHNR, CDR2 FQNEAQ (reference sequence). CDR3 DNA: TGTGCCAGCAGCTCCGGGAGAGGGCCTGCATCTGGAAGCACCGTATATTTT. Encoded protein: CASSSGRGPASGSTVYF.

This clonotype was counted once. A read error may account for a junction end that differs from germline. The gene calls are TRBV5-4 and TRBJ1-6; the D gene is possibly TRBD1 (5 bases). CDR1 and CDR2 (germline): SGHNT, YYREEE (reference sequence). This CDR3 has 18 residues. CDR3: CASSLWDGGGKPYSPLHF. As DNA, the CDR3 is TGTGCCAGCAGCTTGTGGGACGGCGGGGGAAAGCCGTATTCACCTCTCCACTTT.

For this clonotype: In this CDR3 the conserved last residue, phenylalanine or tryptophan, is missing, so a read error is likely. The V gene is TRBV12-3 or TRBV12-4, the J gene TRBJ2-3, with TRBD2 matching 10 bases. V shed 4 bases, J shed 6 bases, and the junction held 10 bases outside the gene matches. The CDR3 has 16 residues. CDR3 coding DNA: TGTGCCAGCAGTTGGGCTAGCGGGAGTGGTAGTGATACGCAGTATTCT. Protein sequence: CASSWASGSGSDTQYS.